This T cell receptor beta chain was documented in a study of B cell selection in AIRE deficiency. Measured with immunoSEQ multiplex PCR; TCRdb has only the in-frame clones, and not every one. The data hold some 25,000 clones, with approximately 90% observed a single time. V shed 10 bases and J 7 bases; nucleotides not matched to a gene: 7. Germline loops: CDR1 SGHAT, CDR2 FQNNGV. This CDR3 region has 14 residues. Regulatory T cells were sorted as CD4+CD25hiCD127low/negative cells. The sample taken for sequencing was CD4+CD25+ Tregs sorted from PBMCs. The sequence came from a human donor in good health. The chain uses TRBV11-2 and TRBJ2-2, with 12 nucleotides matching TRBD1. CDR3 protein: CATRDRGHIGELFF. CDR3 nucleotides: TGTGCCACCAGGGACAGGGGGCATATCGGGGAGCTGTTTTTT.